This is a list of T cell receptor beta chains from one sample in a study of T cell responses to AZD1222 COVID-19 vaccine. The assay was immunoSEQ multiplex PCR, and TCRdb's table has in-frame clones only and misses some. In the table there are approximately 180,000 clones, about 88% of which are singletons. The source material was peripheral blood, sampled on day 0 of AZD1222 vaccination. The receptors derive from an adult in good health. CDR3s leave out the opening cysteine and the closing phenylalanine or tryptophan. Some rows have no size entry. The others give once, few or many, or a class for an expanded clone.

clone size,J gene,V gene,CDR3 protein
once,TRBJ2-1,TRBV5-1,ASSLGTGGPYNEQF
.,TRBJ2-5,TRBV28,ATRNLAGGQETQY
.,TRBJ2-2,TRBV19,ASSIRGSTGELF
.,TRBJ1-5,TRBV5-1,ASSLGTGSNQPQH
.,TRBJ2-7,TRBV6-5,ASRAGGAGSEQY
.,TRBJ1-3,TRBV19,ASSAGVLGGNTIY
.,TRBJ2-1,TRBV2,ASTASWDNEQF
.,TRBJ2-1,TRBV9,ASSVGGVLYNEQF
.,TRBJ2-7,TRBV5-1,ASSVEGSFYEQY
.,TRBJ1-2,TRBV7-2,ASSLDRGGYT
.,TRBJ2-3,TRBV6-4,ASAITGGATDTQY
.,TRBJ1-5,TRBV6-1,ASSEASRQPQH
.,TRBJ1-4,TRBV5-1,ASSPYFGGGNNEKLF
.,TRBJ2-2,TRBV2,ATRRDNPRGTGELF
.,TRBJ2-1,TRBV7-2,ASSSVGDNEQF
.,TRBJ2-3,TRBV5-8,ASSFGSGTTDTQY
.,TRBJ1-1,TRBV6-2/TRBV6-3,ASSNTGSTEAF
.,TRBJ2-1,TRBV6-2/TRBV6-3,ASSYGFNEQF
.,TRBJ1-1,TRBV19,ASSVGRDTEAF
.,TRBJ2-2,TRBV24-1,ATSGGTVRGELF
.,TRBJ1-1,TRBV29-1,SDSGQGTEAF
once,TRBJ2-6,TRBV27,ASSRGAGANVLT
.,TRBJ2-5,TRBV6-1,ASSELIGLAGTGETQY
.,TRBJ1-2,TRBV10-2,ASSELAGGYYGYT
.,TRBJ2-1,TRBV9,ASSPRLAGGVNEQF
.,TRBJ1-3,TRBV21-1,ASSPHRGGLPWDSGNTIY
.,TRBJ1-6,TRBV4-1,ASSQDQVSPLH
once,TRBJ1-1,TRBV18,ASSPGPGRDTEAF
once,TRBJ1-2,TRBV6-4,ASRRDVGGGYT
once,TRBJ1-2,TRBV5-1,ASSLDTGDSF
.,TRBJ2-7,TRBV5-1,ASRHGGGSYEQY
.,TRBJ1-2,TRBV23-1,ASRSTKNDRGILYGYT
.,TRBJ1-5,TRBV24-1,ATSDFTDQPQH
.,TRBJ2-4,TRBV5-1,ASSPTRLPGAIQY
.,TRBJ2-1,TRBV27,ASSFGSGNNEQF
few,TRBJ2-2,TRBV4-3,ASSQVASGTGELF
.,TRBJ2-5,TRBV15,ATSRDVGGEETQY
.,TRBJ1-6,TRBV23-1,ASSHGTGNSPLH
.,TRBJ2-1,TRBV6-5,ASSAKREVNEQF
.,TRBJ1-2,TRBV5-1,ASSLEVTGHGYT
.,TRBJ1-1,TRBV19,ASTFQGASTEAF
.,TRBJ2-1,TRBV7-2,ASSLALGPRDNEQF
once,TRBJ1-1,TRBV7-8,ASSREMNTEAF
.,TRBJ1-2,TRBV9,ASSPLSYNYGYT
.,TRBJ2-2,TRBV4-3,ASSQEKGPGELF
.,TRBJ1-1,TRBV5-1,ASSPLDTRNTEAF
.,TRBJ1-5,TRBV21-1,ASSKAPKQGEIGQPQH
.,TRBJ1-1,TRBV11-2,ASSFGVRAEAF
.,TRBJ1-4,TRBV18,ASSRRTGGAANEKLF
.,TRBJ1-1,TRBV28,ASSRDTVTLLNTEAF
.,TRBJ1-1,TRBV10-3,AISAGLNTEAF
once,TRBJ1-1,TRBV30,AWIQWRLRNTEAF